The rows below give T cell receptor beta chains drawn from one sample of a study of blood T cells in healthy people across ages. TCRdb re-derived calls from the 5' RACE reads in MiXCR, one entry per CDR3 protein. The data show 600,000 to 1,000,000 distinct CDR3 sequences, roughly 60% seen once. Sequencing input: blood. Receptors originate from a man aged 25-40 years in good health. Both conserved end residues are part of each CDR3. D genes are given only for firm matches. A clone size is listed for some rows: how often the clone was seen (once, few, many), or a class if it is expanded.

v_gene	abundance	j_gene	d_gene	CDR3nt	CDR3aa
TRBV6-2/TRBV6-3	.	TRBJ2-1	TRBD2	TGTGCCAGCAGTTACTCAGGCGGGAGGACGGGTGAGCAGTTCTTC	CASSYSGGRTGEQFF
TRBV5-1	.	TRBJ2-6	TRBD1	TGCGCCAGCAGCACAGACAGGGAAGAAACTGGGGCCAACGTCCTGACTTTC	CASSTDREETGANVLTF
TRBV7-2	.	TRBJ2-7	.	TGTGCCAGCAGCTTAGTAGGGGGAGGGCCCGGGTACGAGCAGTACTTC	CASSLVGGGPGYEQYF
TRBV20-1	once	TRBJ1-2	TRBD1	TGCAGTGCCACCGGGACAGACTATGGCTACACCTTC	CSATGTDYGYTF
TRBV20-1	.	TRBJ1-4	.	TGCAGTGCTATGGGGGTGGGGAGGGTAGAAGCTAATGAAAAACTGTTTTTT	CSAMGVGRVEANEKLFF
TRBV11-1	.	TRBJ2-3	TRBD2	TGTGCCAGCAGCTTAAGGACCGAGACTAGCGGGAACTTTTTTAGGCCAGATACGCAGTATTTT	CASSLRTETSGNFFRPDTQYF
TRBV10-3	.	TRBJ2-6	TRBD1	TGTGCCACCGCTACAGGGGGCTCTGGGGCCAACGTCCTGACTTTC	CATATGGSGANVLTF
TRBV20-1	.	TRBJ2-2	.	TGCCCCACCGGGGAGCTGTTTTTT	CPTGELFF
TRBV6-5	.	TRBJ2-1	.	TGTGCCAGCAGTCCGACCTTTGGGGCGACCTACAATGAGCAGTTCTTC	CASSPTFGATYNEQFF
TRBV7-2	many	TRBJ2-7	.	TGTGCCAGCAGCCCGAAGTTCGACAACTACGAGCAGTACTTC	CASSPKFDNYEQYF
TRBV5-1	few	TRBJ2-7	TRBD1	TGCGCCAGCAGCTTGGGGACAGGGTGGTACGAGCAGTACTTC	CASSLGTGWYEQYF
TRBV7-2	.	TRBJ2-7	.	TGTGCCAGCAGCTTAGCGCACGGCAGACAATACGAGCAGTACTTC	CASSLAHGRQYEQYF
TRBV30	.	TRBJ2-5	.	TGTGCCGCCCAGGGGGGCGGGGAGACCCAGTACTTC	CAAQGGGETQYF
TRBV14	few	TRBJ2-7	.	TGTGCCAGCAGCGTACGAGGACAGACCTACGAGCAGTACTTC	CASSVRGQTYEQYF
TRBV12-3/TRBV12-4	.	TRBJ2-4	TRBD2	TGTGCCAGCGGCGGCGGCACTAGCGGGAGTTCGGAGCAGTACTTC	CASGGGTSGSSEQYF
TRBV20-1	once	TRBJ1-5	.	TGCAGTGCTAGAGATCTAGGACAGTTCAATCAGCCCCAGCATTTT	CSARDLGQFNQPQHF
TRBV12-5	once	TRBJ2-2	TRBD2	TGTGCCAGTGGTTTGAACCCTCATTTGACTAGCGGAAGAGGAACCGGGGAGCTGTTTTTT	CASGLNPHLTSGRGTGELFF
TRBV11-1	.	TRBJ2-1	.	TGTGCCACCATAGCGCCGGACTACAATGAGCAGTTCTTC	CATIAPDYNEQFF
TRBV12-3/TRBV12-4	.	TRBJ2-7	.	TGTGCCAGCAGTTTACTCGGGCTAGCACCTTACGAGCAGTACTTC	CASSLLGLAPYEQYF
TRBV12-3/TRBV12-4	few	TRBJ1-6	.	TGTGCCAGCAAACTAGGGGGACAACTCCACTTT	CASKLGGQLHF
TRBV6-1	few	TRBJ2-7	TRBD1	TGTGCCAGCAGTGTAGGACAGGCTACCATCTACGAGCAGTACTTC	CASSVGQATIYEQYF
TRBV6-1	.	TRBJ1-1	.	TGTGCCAGCAGTGAAACCCCGGGACAGAACACTGAAGCTTTCTTT	CASSETPGQNTEAFF
TRBV5-1	few	TRBJ2-1	.	TGCGCCAGCCAACGCGGGTCCTACAATGAGCAGTTCTTC	CASQRGSYNEQFF